This T cell receptor (beta chain) was found in a study of T cells in Graves' hyperthyroidism and ophthalmopathy. Amplification targeted TCR beta CDR3 regions from RNA transcripts. An initial round of RT-PCR targeting the TCR CDR3 relied on the HTBI primer set. TCRdb reprocessed the multiplex PCR reads via MiXCR and lists one record per CDR3 protein. The table shows some 740,000 distinct CDR3 sequences, with 13% to 15% occurring only once. With respect to this clonotype: One end of the junction fails to match germline, which may point to a read error.

The CDR3 is made up of 15 amino acids. Germline values: CDR1 SGHRS, CDR2 YFSETQ. The TCR was taken from a woman younger than 30 with Graves' hyperthyroidism. The sample comprised blood. The V and J genes are TRBV5-1 and TRBJ2-2; 8 nucleotides line up with TRBD1. The CDR3 DNA reads as TGTGCCAGCAGCTTCAGACAGGGGAACACCGGGGAGCTGCTTTTT. This translates into CASSFRQGNTGELLF.